The 22 T cell receptor beta chains presented below share a single source sample, sequenced in a study of blood T cells in healthy people across ages. PCR was performed a second time for about 7 to 11 cycles using a sample-barcoded 5' primer and a J-beta primer mix. TCRdb passed the 5' RACE reads through MiXCR, listing each CDR3 protein once. In the table there are 800,000 to 1,300,000 distinct CDR3 sequences, approximately 25% of which are singletons. This sample was shared with a second study, whose subject was T cells of mothers and their children.

Specimen: blood. The receptor set was obtained from a girl aged 2-10 years in good health.

V gene TRBV4-3 combines with J gene TRBJ2-7; D may be TRBD1 or TRBD2 (5 bases each). Germline V gives CDR1 LGHNA, CDR2 YSLEER. The CDR3 covers 15 residues. The germline V and J ends were trimmed by 4 bases and 1 base, with 14 bases remaining between them. The CDR3 loop reads CASSLTGPPSYEQYF. CDR3 nucleotides: TGCGCCAGCAGCCTAACGGGACCCCCGTCCTACGAGCAGTACTTC.

The chain joins TRBV5-1 to TRBJ2-3; 11 bases are a match to TRBD2. Trimming took 4 bases from V and 7 from J; bases not matched to a gene: 14. CDR1 SGHRS and CDR2 YFSETQ come from the germline V gene. The CDR3 loop spans 17 amino acids. DNA for the CDR3: TGCGCCAGCAGCCTGGGGACTAGCGGCGCGGGCTCAAATACGCAGTATTTT. It yields the protein CASSLGTSGAGSNTQYF.

On this clonotype: This likely comes from a read error, as the CDR3 has no conserved phenylalanine or tryptophan at its end. V gene TRBV28 combines with J gene TRBJ2-7; unclear D gene. Judging by the DNA end, TRBJ2-5 fits better; the J call may be wrong. The germline gives CDR1 MDHEN, CDR2 SYDVKM. The CDR3 runs to 14 residues. In DNA form, the CDR3 reads TGTGCCAGCAGTTTTCCGGTTTTCAAAGAGACCCAGTACCTC. It codes for CASSFPVFKETQYL.

About this clonotype itself: One junction end disagrees with the germline gene, perhaps due to a read error. This chain links TRBV5-5 with TRBJ2-5; 14 bases map to TRBD2. The CDR3 consists of 16 residues. Germline-derived CDR1 and CDR2 are SGHKS and YYEKEE (reference sequence). The CDR3: CVSSLRLAGGRETQYF. CDR3 DNA sequence: TGTGTCAGCAGCTTAAGACTAGCGGGGGGGCGAGAGACCCAGTACTTC.

The genes are TRBV4-1 and TRBJ2-6; D may be TRBD1 (5 bases). The CDR3 sequence is 17 residues long. Per the germline V gene, CDR1 is MGHRA and CDR2 is YSYEKL. Trimming stripped 0 bases from V and 6 bases from J, with 15 bases between. CDR3 sequence (DNA): TGCGCCAGCAGCCAAGATACCCCGAGACAGACGGCCAACGTCCTGACTTTC. Protein product: CASSQDTPRQTANVLTF.

A note on this clonotype: One junction end disagrees with the germline gene, perhaps due to a read error. This CDR3 reads CASSPVVGYQETQYF. CDR3 in DNA: TGTGCTAGCAGCCCCGTAGTCGGGTACCAAGAGACCCAGTACTTC. The genes are TRBV7-7 and TRBJ2-7; no clear D gene. The J call is uncertain, as TRBJ2-5 better fits the DNA end. Germline V lookup: CDR1 SSHAT, CDR2 FNYEAQ (reference sequence). The CDR3 is 15 residues long.

This chain connects TRBV7-3 to TRBJ2-2, with D possibly TRBD1 on 6 matching bases. Trimming cost V 6 bases and J 4 bases, with 9 bases left between them. Germline CDR1 SGHTA, CDR2 FQGTGA. CDR3 length equals 13 residues. As DNA, the CDR3 is TGTGCCAGCAGGGCCAGGGGCACCGGGGAGCTGTTTTTT. Translated, it gives CASRARGTGELFF.

This clonotype appeared a few times. The V call is TRBV29-1, the J call TRBJ2-1; D ambiguous. Gene TRBJ2-5 matches the end of the DNA better, so the J call may be wrong. The CDR3 loop spans 11 amino acids. Germline CDR1 is SQVTM and CDR2 is ANQGSEA. CDR3 residues: CSVEISETQYF. In DNA form, the CDR3 reads TGCAGCGTTGAGATCAGTGAGACCCAGTACTTC.

V is TRBV6-1 and J is TRBJ2-5, with 7 positions matching TRBD2. The CDR3 extends over 14 amino acids. The junction had 5 bases not matched to a gene; V was cut back by 7 bases and J by 0 bases. Germline V gene data show CDR1 as MNHNS and CDR2 as SASEGT. The CDR3 nucleotides are TGTGCCAGCACGCAGGGACTATACCAAGAGACCCAGTACTTC. Translation: CASTQGLYQETQYF.

This clonotype was observed a handful of times. The chain combines TRBV6-5 with TRBJ1-2; no definite D call. Germline V gives CDR1 MNHEY, CDR2 SVGAGI. V gave up 6 bases and J gave up 0 bases, with 14 bases separating them. The CDR3 extends over 15 amino acids. The CDR3 nucleotides read TGTGCCAGCAGACAGCTTCCGTCCTCTAACTATGGCTACACCTTC. Protein: CASRQLPSSNYGYTF.

V gene TRBV27 combines with J gene TRBJ2-7; the D gene is possibly TRBD2 (6 bases). Germline-derived CDR1 and CDR2 are MNHEY and SMNVEV (reference sequence). Trimming shortened V by 3 bases and J by 7 bases, and 16 bases separated the two germline ends. There are 14 residues in the CDR3. This CDR3 reads CASSLRGASSEQYF. CDR3 in DNA: TGTGCCAGCAGTTTGCGGGGAGCTTCCTCTGAGCAGTACTTC.

The chain carries TRBV4-1 and TRBJ2-6; either TRBD1 or TRBD2 may supply D (5 bases each). Trimming took off 2 bases at V and 8 bases at J, with 13 bases between the two ends. The CDR3 consists of 15 residues. Germline V gene lookup returns CDR1 MGHRA and CDR2 YSYEKL. CDR3 in amino acids: CASSQTGRGTNVLTF. Here the CDR3 DNA reads TGCGCCAGCAGCCAAACGGGGCGAGGGACCAACGTCCTGACTTTC.

In the case of this clonotype: It is likely a read error, because the conserved phenylalanine at the end of the CDR3 is missing. V usage is TRBV7-7 and J usage is TRBJ2-5; 8 bases agree with TRBD1. The DNA end is more similar to TRBJ2-1, so the J call may be wrong. Per germline, CDR1 SSHAT and CDR2 FNYEAQ (reference sequence). This CDR3 contains 15 residues. For the CDR3, the DNA is TGTGCTAGCAGCACAGGGGCAGGGGGCCACAATGAGCAGTTCCTC. This encodes CASSTGAGGHNEQFL.

The rearrangement links TRBV28 to TRBJ1-2, with 7 bases that match TRBD1. The CDR3 runs to 14 residues. V lost 9 bases and J lost 3; bases outside the gene matches: 10. From germline, CDR1 is MDHEN and CDR2 SYDVKM. CDR3 DNA sequence: TGTGCCAGTGGGGAGACAGGGCGTGACTATGGCTACACCTTC. Protein: CASGETGRDYGYTF.

The V and J genes are TRBV5-1 and TRBJ1-4; 7 bases line up with TRBD1. Germline CDR1 and CDR2: SGHRS and YFSETQ. With 9 bases clipped from V and 8 bases from J, the junction kept 7 bases outside the gene matches. This CDR3 region has 12 residues. CDR3 sequence (DNA): TGCGCCACGGACAGGTTCGAGGAAAAACTGTTTTTT. Translating it yields CATDRFEEKLFF.

J is TRBJ2-3 and V is TRBV15; D is ambiguous. Trimming pared 0 bases from V and 1 base from J, leaving 8 bases between. The CDR3 runs to 15 residues. CDR1 and CDR2 from the germline V gene are LNHNV and YYDKDF (reference sequence). CDR3 in amino acids: CATSRDGSGTDTQYF. CDR3 in DNA: TGTGCCACCAGCAGAGATGGGTCGGGCACAGATACGCAGTATTTT.

This clonotype has a handful of counts. The gene calls are TRBV6-1 and TRBJ2-5; possible D gene TRBD2, 7 bases. CDR3 length: 14 amino acids. CDR1 is MNHNS, CDR2 SASEGT, per germline. The V and J ends lost 10 bases and 4 bases respectively, with 19 bases between them. Written as DNA, the CDR3 is TGTGCCAACATGCCGGGGGCGGGAGCAGAGACCCAGTACTTC. It specifies CANMPGAGAETQYF.

V usage is TRBV5-1 and J usage is TRBJ1-4; 8 bases are a match to TRBD1. J lost 4 bases, V lost 3 bases, and 8 bases had no gene match. This CDR3 spans 16 amino acids. CDR1 and CDR2 from the germline V gene are SGHRS and YFSETQ. This CDR3 reads CASSWGDRSINEKLFF. The DNA for the CDR3 is TGCGCCAGCAGCTGGGGGGACAGGTCAATTAATGAAAAACTGTTTTTT.

There are a few counts of this clonotype. This sequence joins TRBV24-1 and TRBJ2-5, with TRBD2 matching 11 bases. Germline values: CDR1 KGHDR, CDR2 SFDVKD. Germline trimming cut 7 bases from V and 3 bases from J; bases unmatched to any gene: 0. The CDR3 loop spans 13 amino acids. In DNA, the CDR3 is TGTGCCACCAGACTAGCGGGGGAAGAGACCCAGTACTTC. It codes for CATRLAGEETQYF.

The chain uses TRBV3-1 and TRBJ2-7; the match to TRBD2 covers 10 bases. V lost 0 bases, J lost 4 bases, and 3 bases stayed unmatched. This CDR3 is 15 amino acids long. CDR1 is LGHDT and CDR2 is YNNKEL in the germline V gene (reference sequence). The CDR3 reads CASSQELAGVYEQYF. The DNA for the CDR3 is TGTGCCAGCAGCCAAGAGCTAGCGGGAGTGTACGAGCAGTACTTC.

J is TRBJ2-3 and V is TRBV10-3; TRBD2 aligns across 8 bases. Germline lookup yields CDR1 ENHRY and CDR2 SYGVKD. V lost 0 bases, J lost 3 bases, and 8 bases stayed unmatched. This CDR3 contains 17 residues. The DNA for the CDR3 is TGTGCCATCAGTGAGTCTAAGAACGGGGGGGGAACAGATACGCAGTATTTT. This sequence encodes CAISESKNGGGTDTQYF.

The chain recombines TRBV10-3 with TRBJ2-1, with D unclear. The assigned J gene may be wrong: the sequence end matches TRBJ2-7 better. Germline CDR1 ENHRY, CDR2 SYGVKD. The CDR3 is 13 amino acids. The CDR3 DNA reads as TGTGCCATCAGTAACCTCCAGTCCTACGAGCAGTACTTC. Translation gives CAISNLQSYEQYF.